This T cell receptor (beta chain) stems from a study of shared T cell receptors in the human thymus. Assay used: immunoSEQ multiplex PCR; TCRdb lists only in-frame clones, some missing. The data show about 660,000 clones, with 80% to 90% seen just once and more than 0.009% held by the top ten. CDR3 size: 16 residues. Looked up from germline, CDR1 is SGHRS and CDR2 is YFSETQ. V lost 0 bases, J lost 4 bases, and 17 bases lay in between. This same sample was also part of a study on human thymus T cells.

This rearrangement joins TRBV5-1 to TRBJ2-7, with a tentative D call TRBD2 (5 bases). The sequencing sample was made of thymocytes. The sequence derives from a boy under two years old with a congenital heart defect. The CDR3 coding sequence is TGCGCCAGCAGCTTGGTCTTCCGCCCAGAGCGGTACGAGCAGTACTTC. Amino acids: CASSLVFRPERYEQYF.